This T cell receptor beta chain comes out of a study of T cell changes during pregnancy in multiple sclerosis (dated by TCRdb to the late 2010s). With regard to the full study: The study looked at changes in the T cell repertoire across pregnancy in women with multiple sclerosis.

The junction shows trimming of 3 bases on V and 7 bases on J, plus 16 bases between the germline ends. From its cysteine to its phenylalanine, the CDR3 spans 14 amino acids. Just the 42-base CDR3 DNA is kept, in frame starting at base 1. CDR1 is given as LNHDA and CDR2 as SQIVND, both from the germline V gene (reference sequence). With regard to this clone: It has no known antigen specificity. Base qualities were left out, and no much larger clone turns up one base away.

Library preparation was by the immunoSEQ multiplex PCR assay. As stored in TCRdb, this immuneACCESS dataset retains in-frame rearrangements with V and J assigned. A fraction of the clones does not appear; measured against another copy, unresolved V genes explain less than half of the discrepancy, and the remainder lacks a known reason. Within this sample are some 87,000 clones, with around 92% of them counted one time only. The ten top clones hold about 3% of the sample. The V and J genes are TRBV19 and TRBJ2-7, with no confident D gene call. The sequencing used peripheral blood, collected in the first trimester of pregnancy. The receptor was isolated from a female donor with multiple sclerosis, enrolled in a pregnancy study. The sequenced DNA: TGTGCCAGTAGTATGGAGAGACGAGGTGGGGAGCAGTACTTC. This is translated as CASSMERRGGEQYF.